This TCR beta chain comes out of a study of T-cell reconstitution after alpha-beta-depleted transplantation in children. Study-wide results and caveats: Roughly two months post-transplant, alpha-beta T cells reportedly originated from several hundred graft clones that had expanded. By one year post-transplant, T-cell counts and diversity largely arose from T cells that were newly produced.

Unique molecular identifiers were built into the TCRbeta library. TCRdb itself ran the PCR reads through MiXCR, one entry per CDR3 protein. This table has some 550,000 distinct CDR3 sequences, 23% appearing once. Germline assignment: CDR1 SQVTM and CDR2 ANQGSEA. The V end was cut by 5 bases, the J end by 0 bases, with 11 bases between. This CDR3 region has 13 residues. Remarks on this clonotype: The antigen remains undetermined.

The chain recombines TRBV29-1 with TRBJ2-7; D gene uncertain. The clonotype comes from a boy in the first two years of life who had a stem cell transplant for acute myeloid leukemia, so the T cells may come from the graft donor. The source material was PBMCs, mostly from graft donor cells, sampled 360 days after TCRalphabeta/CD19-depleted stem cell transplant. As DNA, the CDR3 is TGCAGCGTTCTGGCCGTGCCCTCCTACGAGCAGTACTTC. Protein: CSVLAVPSYEQYF.